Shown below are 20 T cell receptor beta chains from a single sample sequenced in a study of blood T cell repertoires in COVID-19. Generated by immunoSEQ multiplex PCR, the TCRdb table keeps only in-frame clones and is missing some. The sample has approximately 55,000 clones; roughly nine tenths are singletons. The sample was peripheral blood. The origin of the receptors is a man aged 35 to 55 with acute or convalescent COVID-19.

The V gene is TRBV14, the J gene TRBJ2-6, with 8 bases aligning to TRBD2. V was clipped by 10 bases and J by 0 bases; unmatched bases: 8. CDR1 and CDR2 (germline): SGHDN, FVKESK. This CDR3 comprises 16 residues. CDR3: CAISGGTISGANVLTF. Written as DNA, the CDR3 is TGTGCCATCTCGGGAGGGACTATCTCTGGGGCCAACGTCCTGACTTTC.

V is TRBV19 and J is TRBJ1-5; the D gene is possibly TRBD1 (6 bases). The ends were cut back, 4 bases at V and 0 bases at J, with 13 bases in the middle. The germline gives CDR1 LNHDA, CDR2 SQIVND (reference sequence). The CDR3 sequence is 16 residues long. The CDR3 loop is CASSTQRTVSNQPQHF. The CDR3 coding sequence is TGTGCCAGTAGTACCCAACGGACAGTTAGCAATCAGCCCCAGCATTTT. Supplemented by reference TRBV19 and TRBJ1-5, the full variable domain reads DGGITQSPKYLFRKEGQNVTLSCEQNLNHDAMYWYRQDPGQGLRLIYYSQIVNDFQKGDIAEGYSVSREKKESFPLTVTSAQKNPTAFYLCASSTQRTVSNQPQHFGDGTRLSIL.

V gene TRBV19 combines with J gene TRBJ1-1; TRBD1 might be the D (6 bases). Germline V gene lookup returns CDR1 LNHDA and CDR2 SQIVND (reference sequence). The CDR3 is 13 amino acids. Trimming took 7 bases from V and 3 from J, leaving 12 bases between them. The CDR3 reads CASKKNRDTEAFF. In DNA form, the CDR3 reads TGTGCCAGTAAGAAAAACAGGGACACTGAAGCTTTCTTT.

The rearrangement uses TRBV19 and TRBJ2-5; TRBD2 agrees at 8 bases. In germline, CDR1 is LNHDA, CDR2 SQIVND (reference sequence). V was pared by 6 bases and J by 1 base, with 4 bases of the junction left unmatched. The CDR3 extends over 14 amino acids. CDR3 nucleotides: TGTGCCAGTAGCACACTAGCGGTCCAAGAGACCCAGTACTTC. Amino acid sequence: CASSTLAVQETQYF.

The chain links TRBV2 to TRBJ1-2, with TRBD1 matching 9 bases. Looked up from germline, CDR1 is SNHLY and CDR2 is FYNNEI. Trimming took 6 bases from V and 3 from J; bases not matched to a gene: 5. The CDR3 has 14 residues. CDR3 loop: CASSGTGGDYGYTF. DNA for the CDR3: TGTGCCAGCAGCGGAACAGGGGGCGACTATGGCTACACCTTC.

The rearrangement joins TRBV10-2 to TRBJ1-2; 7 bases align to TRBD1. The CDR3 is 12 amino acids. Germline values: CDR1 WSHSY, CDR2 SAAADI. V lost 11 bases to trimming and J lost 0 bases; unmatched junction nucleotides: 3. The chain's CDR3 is CASGQTNYGYTF. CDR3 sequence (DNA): TGCGCCTCGGGACAGACTAACTATGGCTACACCTTC.

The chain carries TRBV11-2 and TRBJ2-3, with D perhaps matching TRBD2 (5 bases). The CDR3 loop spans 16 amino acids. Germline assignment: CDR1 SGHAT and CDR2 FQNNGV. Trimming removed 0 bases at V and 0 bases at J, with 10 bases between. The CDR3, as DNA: TGTGCCAGCAGCTTAGATGGACGGGGTAGCACAGATACGCAGTATTTT. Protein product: CASSLDGRGSTDTQYF.

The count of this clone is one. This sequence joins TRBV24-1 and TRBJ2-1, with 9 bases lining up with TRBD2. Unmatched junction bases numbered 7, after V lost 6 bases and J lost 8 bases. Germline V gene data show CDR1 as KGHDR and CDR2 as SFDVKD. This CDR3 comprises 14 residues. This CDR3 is CATSNSGSRDEQFF. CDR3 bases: TGTGCCACCAGTAATAGCGGGAGTAGGGATGAGCAGTTCTTC.

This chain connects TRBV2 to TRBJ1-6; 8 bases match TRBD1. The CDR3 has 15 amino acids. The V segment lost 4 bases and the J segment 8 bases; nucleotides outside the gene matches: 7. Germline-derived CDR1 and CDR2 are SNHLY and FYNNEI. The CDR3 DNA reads TGTGCCAGCAGTGCCCCAGGGGGCCGTTATTCACCCCTCCACTTT. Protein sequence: CASSAPGGRYSPLHF.

In DNA form, the CDR3 reads TGCGCCAGCAGCTTGGGCAGCGGGAGTGGTTCCTACGAGCAGTACTTC. This sequence encodes CASSLGSGSGSYEQYF. This chain joins TRBV5-1 and TRBJ2-7, with 8 positions matching TRBD2. V dropped 0 bases and J dropped 1; count of bases not matched to a gene: 6. CDR3 length: 16 amino acids. Germline V gives CDR1 SGHRS, CDR2 YFSETQ.

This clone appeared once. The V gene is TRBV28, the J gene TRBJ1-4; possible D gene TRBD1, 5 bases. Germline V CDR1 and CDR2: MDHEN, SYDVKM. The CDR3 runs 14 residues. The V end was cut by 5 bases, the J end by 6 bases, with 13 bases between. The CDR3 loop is CASSPAGLDEKLFF. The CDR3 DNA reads TGTGCCAGCAGTCCGGCAGGGCTGGATGAAAAACTGTTTTTT.

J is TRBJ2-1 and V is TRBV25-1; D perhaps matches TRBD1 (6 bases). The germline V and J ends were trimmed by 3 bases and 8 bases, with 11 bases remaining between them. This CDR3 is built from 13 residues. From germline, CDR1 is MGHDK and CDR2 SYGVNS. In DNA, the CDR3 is TGTGCCAGCAGTGAGAACAGGGACGATGAGCAGTTCTTC. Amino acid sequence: CASSENRDDEQFF.

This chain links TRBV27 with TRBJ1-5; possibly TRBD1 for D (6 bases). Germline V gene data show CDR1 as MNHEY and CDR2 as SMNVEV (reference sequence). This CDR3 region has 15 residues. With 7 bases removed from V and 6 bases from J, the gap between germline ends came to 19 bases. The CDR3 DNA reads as TGTGCCAGCACCCCTCGGTGGGGGCAAGGTCAGCCCCAGCATTTT. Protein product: CASTPRWGQGQPQHF.

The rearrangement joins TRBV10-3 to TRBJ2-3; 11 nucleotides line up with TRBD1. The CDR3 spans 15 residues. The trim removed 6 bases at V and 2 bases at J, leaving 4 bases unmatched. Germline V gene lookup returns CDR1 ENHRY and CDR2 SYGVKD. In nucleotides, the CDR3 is TGTGCCATCAGGGACAGGGGGCTCACCACAGATACGCAGTATTTT. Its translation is CAIRDRGLTTDTQYF.

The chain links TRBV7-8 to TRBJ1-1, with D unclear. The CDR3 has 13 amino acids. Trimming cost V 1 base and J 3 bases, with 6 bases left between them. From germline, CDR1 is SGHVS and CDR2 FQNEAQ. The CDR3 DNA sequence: TGTGCCAGCAGCTTAGTGCAGGACACTGAAGCTTTCTTT. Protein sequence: CASSLVQDTEAFF.

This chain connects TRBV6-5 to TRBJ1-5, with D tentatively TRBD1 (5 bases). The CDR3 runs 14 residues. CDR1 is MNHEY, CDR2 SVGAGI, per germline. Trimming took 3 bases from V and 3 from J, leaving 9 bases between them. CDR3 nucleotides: TGTGCCAGCAGTTATCAGGGCCCCAATCAGCCCCAGCATTTT. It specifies CASSYQGPNQPQHF.

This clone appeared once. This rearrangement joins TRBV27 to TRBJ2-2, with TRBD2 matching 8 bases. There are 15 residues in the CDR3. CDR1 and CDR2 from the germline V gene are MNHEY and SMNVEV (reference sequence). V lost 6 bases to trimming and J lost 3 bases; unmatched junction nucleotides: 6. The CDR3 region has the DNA TGTGCCAGCAGCACCGGGACTAGTCACACCGGGGAGCTGTTTTTT. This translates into CASSTGTSHTGELFF.

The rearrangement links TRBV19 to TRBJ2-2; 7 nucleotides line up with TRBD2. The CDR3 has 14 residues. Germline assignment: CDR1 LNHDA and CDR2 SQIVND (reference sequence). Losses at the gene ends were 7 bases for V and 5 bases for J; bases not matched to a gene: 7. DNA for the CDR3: TGTGCCAGTAAGGCGGGAGTGCGTACCGGGGAGCTGTTTTTT. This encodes CASKAGVRTGELFF.

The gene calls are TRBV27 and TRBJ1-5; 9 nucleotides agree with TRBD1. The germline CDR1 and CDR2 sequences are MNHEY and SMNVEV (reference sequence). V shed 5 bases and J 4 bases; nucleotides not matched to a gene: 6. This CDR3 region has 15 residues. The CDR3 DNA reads TGTGCCAGCAGTGACGGACAGGGGCGGAATCAGCCCCAGCATTTT. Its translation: CASSDGQGRNQPQHF.

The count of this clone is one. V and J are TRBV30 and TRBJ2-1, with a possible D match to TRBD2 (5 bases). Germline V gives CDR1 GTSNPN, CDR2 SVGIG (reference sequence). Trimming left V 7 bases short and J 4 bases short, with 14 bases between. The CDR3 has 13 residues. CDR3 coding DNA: TGTGCCTCAGACTACGGTGGGTACAATGAGCAGTTCTTC. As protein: CASDYGGYNEQFF.